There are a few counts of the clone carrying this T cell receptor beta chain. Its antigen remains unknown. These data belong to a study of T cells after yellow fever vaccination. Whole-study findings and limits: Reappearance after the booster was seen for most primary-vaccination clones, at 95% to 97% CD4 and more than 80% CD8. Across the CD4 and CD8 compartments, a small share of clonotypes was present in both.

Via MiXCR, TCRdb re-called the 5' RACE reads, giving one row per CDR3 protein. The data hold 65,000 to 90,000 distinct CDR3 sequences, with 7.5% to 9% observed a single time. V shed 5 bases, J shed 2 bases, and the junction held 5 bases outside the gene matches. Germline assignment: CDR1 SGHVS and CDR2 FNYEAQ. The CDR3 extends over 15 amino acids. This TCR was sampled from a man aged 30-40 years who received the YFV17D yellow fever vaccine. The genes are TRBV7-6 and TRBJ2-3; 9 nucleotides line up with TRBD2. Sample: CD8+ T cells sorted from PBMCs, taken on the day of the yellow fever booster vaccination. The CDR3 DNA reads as TGTGCCAGCAGCCATACTAGCGGGCCCACAGATACGCAGTATTTT. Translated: CASSHTSGPTDTQYF.